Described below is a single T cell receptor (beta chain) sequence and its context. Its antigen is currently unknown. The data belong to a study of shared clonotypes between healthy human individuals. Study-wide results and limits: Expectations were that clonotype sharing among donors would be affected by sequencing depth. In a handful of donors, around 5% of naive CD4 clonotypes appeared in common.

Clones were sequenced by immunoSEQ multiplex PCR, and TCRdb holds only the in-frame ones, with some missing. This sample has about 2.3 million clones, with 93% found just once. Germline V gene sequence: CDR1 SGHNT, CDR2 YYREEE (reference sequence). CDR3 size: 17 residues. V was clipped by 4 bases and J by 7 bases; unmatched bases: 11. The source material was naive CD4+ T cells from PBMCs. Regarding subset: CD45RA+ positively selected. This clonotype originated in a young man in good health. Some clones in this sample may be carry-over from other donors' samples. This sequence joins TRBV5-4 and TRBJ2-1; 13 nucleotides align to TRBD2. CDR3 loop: CASSPHPTSGRWNEQFF. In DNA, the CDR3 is TGTGCCAGCAGCCCCCACCCGACTAGCGGGAGGTGGAATGAGCAGTTCTTC.